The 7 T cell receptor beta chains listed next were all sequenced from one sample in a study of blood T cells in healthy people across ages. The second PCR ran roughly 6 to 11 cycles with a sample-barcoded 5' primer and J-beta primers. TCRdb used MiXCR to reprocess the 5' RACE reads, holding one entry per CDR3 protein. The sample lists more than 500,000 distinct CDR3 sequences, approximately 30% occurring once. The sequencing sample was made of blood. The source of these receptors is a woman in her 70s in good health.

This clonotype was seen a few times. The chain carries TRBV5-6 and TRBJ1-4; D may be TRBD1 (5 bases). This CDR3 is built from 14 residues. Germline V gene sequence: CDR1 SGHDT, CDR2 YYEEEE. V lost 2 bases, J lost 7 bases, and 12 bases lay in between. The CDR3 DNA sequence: TGTGCCAGCAGCTTTTTGGGGGAAGGTGAAAAACTGTTTTTT. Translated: CASSFLGEGEKLFF.

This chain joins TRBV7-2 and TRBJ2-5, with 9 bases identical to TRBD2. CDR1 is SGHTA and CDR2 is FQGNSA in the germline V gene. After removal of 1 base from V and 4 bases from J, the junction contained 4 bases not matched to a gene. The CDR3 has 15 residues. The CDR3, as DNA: TGTGCCAGCAGCTTAGTATCTAGCGGGGTAGAGACCCAGTACTTC. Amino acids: CASSLVSSGVETQYF. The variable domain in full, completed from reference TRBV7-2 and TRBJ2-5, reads GAGVSQSPSNKVTEKGKDVELRCDPISGHTALYWYRQSLGQGLEFLIYFQGNSAPDKSGLPSDRFSAERTGGSVSTLTIQRTQQEDSAVYLCASSLVSSGVETQYFGPGTRLLVL.

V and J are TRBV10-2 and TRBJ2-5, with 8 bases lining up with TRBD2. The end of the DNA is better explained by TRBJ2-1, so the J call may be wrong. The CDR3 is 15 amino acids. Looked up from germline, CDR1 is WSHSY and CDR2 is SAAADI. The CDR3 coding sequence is TGCGCCAGCAGGGGTAGCGGGGCACCAGGTAGTGGGCAGTTCTTC. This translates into CASRGSGAPGSGQFF.

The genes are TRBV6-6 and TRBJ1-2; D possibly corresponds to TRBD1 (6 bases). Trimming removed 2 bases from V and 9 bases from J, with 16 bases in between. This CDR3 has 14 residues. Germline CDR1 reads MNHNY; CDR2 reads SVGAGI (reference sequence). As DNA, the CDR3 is TGTGCCAGCAGTTACATAGGGGGTGATGATAGCTACACCTTC. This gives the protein CASSYIGGDDSYTF.

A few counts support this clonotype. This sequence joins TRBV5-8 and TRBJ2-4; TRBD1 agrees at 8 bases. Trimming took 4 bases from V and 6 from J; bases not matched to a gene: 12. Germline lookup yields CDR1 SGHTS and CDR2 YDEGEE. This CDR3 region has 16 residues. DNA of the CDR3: TGTGCCAGCAGCCTAACCCAGGACAGGGCGGGAAACATTCAGTACTTC. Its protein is CASSLTQDRAGNIQYF.

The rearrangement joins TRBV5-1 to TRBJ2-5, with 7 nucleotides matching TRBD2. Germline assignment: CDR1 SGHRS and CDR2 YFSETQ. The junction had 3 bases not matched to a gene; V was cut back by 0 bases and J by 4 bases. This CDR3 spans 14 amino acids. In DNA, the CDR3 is TGCGCCAGCAGCTTGGACGGACTAGGAGAGACCCAGTACTTC. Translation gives CASSLDGLGETQYF.

This CDR3 is CASSSNRPGVEEKLFF. CDR3 bases: TGTGCCAGCAGCTCGAACAGACCCGGGGTAGAGGAAAAACTGTTTTTT. This chain connects TRBV7-8 to TRBJ1-4; no reliable D call. Between the trimmed V and J ends, which lost 4 bases and 8 bases, there was a span of 20 bases. The CDR3 runs to 16 residues. Germline lookup yields CDR1 SGHVS and CDR2 FQNEAQ.